This entry is about one T cell receptor beta chain. The CDR3 is 14 amino acids. The ends were cut back, 0 bases at V and 8 bases at J, with 14 bases in the middle. Per the germline V gene, CDR1 is SGDLS and CDR2 is YYNGEE. The entry originates in a study of T cell changes during pregnancy in multiple sclerosis. Clones were sequenced by immunoSEQ multiplex PCR, and TCRdb holds only the in-frame ones, with some missing. The sample carries tens of thousands of clones, around 91% recorded once. The TCR comes from a female donor with multiple sclerosis, enrolled in a pregnancy study. The chain is built from TRBV9 and TRBJ1-2; no firm D call. The sequenced sample was CD8+ T cells from peripheral blood mononuclear cells, obtained in the third trimester of pregnancy. The CDR3, as DNA: TGTGCCAGCAGCGTAGCTGCCCTCTCTCGGGGCTACACCTTC. It codes for CASSVAALSRGYTF.